The 4 T cell receptor beta chains reported below all come from one sample, sequenced in a study of beta chain features in type 1 diabetes. Isolated RNA was reverse transcribed in full, so expressed TCRB transcripts were sequenced. The data were produced by immunoSEQ multiplex PCR, yet TCRdb's version contains in-frame clones alone and is incomplete. Of over 700,000 clones listed, 17% are singletons. Material: naive CD4+ T cells from blood. The receptors here all came from a woman aged 18-30 years in good health.

This clone was observed a few times. This chain connects TRBV4-2 to TRBJ1-2; D uncertain. Trimming removed 3 bases at V and 5 bases at J, with 16 bases between. Germline assignment: CDR1 LGHNA and CDR2 YNFKEQ. CDR3 length equals 15 residues. The CDR3: CASSHPSGNNYGYTF. In nucleotides, the CDR3 is TGTGCCAGCAGCCACCCCTCCGGGAACAATTATGGCTACACCTTC.

The genes are TRBV5-4 and TRBJ2-7; 7 nucleotides align to TRBD1. CDR1 is SGHNT, CDR2 YYREEE, per germline (reference sequence). The CDR3 has 14 residues. V lost 3 bases, J lost 4 bases, and 7 bases stayed unmatched. CDR3 amino acids: CASSSSGTVYEQYF. The CDR3 DNA is TGTGCCAGCAGCTCCTCCGGGACAGTTTACGAGCAGTACTTC.

In its sample, this clone was seen a few times. The chain combines TRBV7-2 with TRBJ2-3; D may be TRBD1 (5 bases). With 1 base removed from V and 3 bases from J, the gap between germline ends came to 11 bases. Germline V gives CDR1 SGHTA, CDR2 FQGNSA. The CDR3 is made up of 15 amino acids. The CDR3 here is CASSLVPDRTDTQYF. The CDR3 DNA sequence: TGTGCCAGCAGCTTAGTTCCCGACAGAACAGATACGCAGTATTTT.

V usage is TRBV28 and J usage is TRBJ2-7; the match to TRBD2 covers 14 bases. V shed 4 bases and J 7 bases; nucleotides not matched to a gene: 9. This CDR3 has 16 residues. Germline V gene lookup returns CDR1 MDHEN and CDR2 SYDVKM. CDR3 DNA sequence: TGTGCCAGCAGTTCCCCCGGACTAGCGGGAGGTGATGAGCAGTACTTC. Translated, it gives CASSSPGLAGGDEQYF.